Listed below are T cell receptor beta chains from one sample, sequenced in a study of human T cells and chemical hapten exposure. TCRdb called the RACE reads again in MiXCR, with one record for every CDR3 protein. The sample lists around 380,000 distinct CDR3 sequences, approximately 5% occurring once. The specimen comprised whole blood, sampled in connection with sensitization to the hapten diphenylcyclopropenone (DPC). The receptors shown here come from a woman aged 18-30 years with alopecia areata. Some clones in this sample may be carry-over from other donors' samples. Both conserved end residues are part of each CDR3. The D gene is left open where the match is weak. For some rows the clone size is stated as once, few or many, or as a class when expanded; others skip it.

TRBJ1-4,TRBD1,few,TRBV6-5,CASSRQGAQKNEKLFF,TGTGCCAGCAGTAGACAGGGGGCGCAGAAGAATGAAAAACTGTTTTTT
TRBJ1-5,.,few,TRBV5-1,CASSLDVNQPQHF,TGCGCCAGCAGCTTGGACGTCAATCAGCCCCAGCATTTT
TRBJ2-3,.,many,TRBV4-1,CASSQDLLGTFTDTQYF,TGCGCCAGCAGCCAAGATCTTTTGGGGACCTTCACAGATACGCAGTATTTT
TRBJ1-1,.,many,TRBV6-6,CASREPNTEAFF,TGTGCCAGCCGGGAACCGAACACTGAAGCTTTCTTT
TRBJ2-1,TRBD1,.,TRBV11-2,CASSLGPLGGRRNEQFF,TGTGCCAGCAGCTTAGGGCCTTTAGGGGGCAGAAGGAATGAGCAGTTCTTC
TRBJ1-5,TRBD1,.,TRBV15,CATGLDREPHQPQHF,TGTGCCACCGGACTGGACAGGGAGCCCCATCAGCCCCAGCATTTT
TRBJ2-3,.,.,TRBV20-1,CSAATESVREDTQYF,TGCAGTGCTGCGACCGAGTCCGTCCGTGAAGATACGCAGTATTTT
TRBJ2-1,TRBD1,.,TRBV12-3/TRBV12-4,CASSRGRQFF,TGTGCCAGCTCGAGGGGGCGACAGTTCTTC
TRBJ2-4,.,.,TRBV6-6,CASSPTGFPQYF,TGTGCCAGCAGTCCTACAGGGTTTCCGCAGTACTTC
TRBJ2-7,.,few,TRBV6-5,CASSFRGADEQYF,TGTGCCAGCAGTTTCAGGGGAGCGGACGAGCAGTACTTC
TRBJ1-5,.,.,TRBV28,CASSFKEAGSNQPQHF,TGTGCCAGCAGTTTTAAGGAGGCAGGCAGCAATCAGCCCCAGCATTTT
TRBJ1-5,TRBD1,many,TRBV2,CASRALTGGDQPQHF,TGTGCCAGCAGGGCCCTTACAGGGGGCGATCAGCCCCAGCATTTT
TRBJ2-1,TRBD2,.,TRBV28,CASSLYPSGGARNEQFF,TGTGCCAGCAGTTTGTACCCGAGCGGGGGGGCGCGGAATGAGCAGTTCTTC
TRBJ1-2,.,many,TRBV7-9,CASSSTRGDYGYTF,TGTGCCAGCAGCTCAACCAGGGGAGACTATGGCTACACCTTC
TRBJ1-2,.,many,TRBV5-5,CASSFRYLRTASNYGYTF,TGTGCCAGCAGCTTCCGATACTTAAGGACAGCTTCGAACTATGGCTACACCTTC
TRBJ2-7,TRBD1,.,TRBV29-1,CSVETGEDYEQYF,TGCAGCGTTGAGACAGGGGAGGATTACGAGCAGTACTTC
TRBJ2-5,TRBD1,.,TRBV5-1,CASSAIGTVQETQYF,TGCGCCAGCAGCGCAATCGGGACAGTACAAGAGACCCAGTACTTC
TRBJ2-1,.,.,TRBV4-3,CASSQGTGKDNEQFF,TGCGCCAGCAGCCAAGGAACGGGGAAGGACAATGAGCAGTTCTTC
TRBJ2-3,.,.,TRBV5-1,CASSLGGTWGTDTQYF,TGCGCCAGCAGCTTGGGAGGGACTTGGGGCACAGATACGCAGTATTTT
TRBJ2-2,.,.,TRBV7-2,CASTNLNTGELFF,TGTGCCAGCACCAATTTAAACACCGGGGAGCTGTTTTTT
TRBJ2-1,TRBD1,many,TRBV5-1,CASSYDRGGEQFF,TGCGCCAGCAGCTACGACAGGGGAGGTGAGCAGTTCTTC
TRBJ2-7,.,.,TRBV27,CASSLSRTGGYEQYF,TGTGCCAGCAGTTTATCAAGGACAGGAGGGTACGAGCAGTACTTC
TRBJ1-1,TRBD1,many,TRBV6-2/TRBV6-3,CASSLSGQRAFF,TGTGCCAGCAGCCTTTCGGGACAGAGGGCTTTCTTT
TRBJ2-1,.,few,TRBV5-1,CASRRDGSFSYNEQFF,TGCGCGAGCAGGAGGGACGGGAGTTTCTCCTACAATGAGCAGTTCTTC
TRBJ2-5,.,.,TRBV7-3,CASSLSGGGRETQYF,TGTGCCAGCAGCTTAAGTGGCGGGGGCCGGGAGACCCAGTACTTC
TRBJ2-6,TRBD1,.,TRBV29-1,CSVRGEGTGRSGANVLTF,TGCAGCGTTCGAGGAGAAGGGACAGGCCGCTCTGGGGCCAACGTCCTGACTTTC
TRBJ1-1,.,.,TRBV6-5,CASSTTLNTEAFF,TGTGCCAGCAGCACCACACTGAACACTGAAGCTTTCTTT
TRBJ2-7,TRBD2,few,TRBV20-1,CSARTTSLLEEQYF,TGCAGTGCTAGAACGACTAGCCTGCTGGAAGAGCAGTACTTC
TRBJ2-3,.,many,TRBV7-2,CASSWDLDTQYF,TGTGCCAGCAGCTGGGACTTAGATACGCAGTATTTT
TRBJ1-1,.,many,TRBV18,CASSPQGPTEAFF,TGTGCCAGCTCACCGCAGGGCCCCACTGAAGCTTTCTTT
TRBJ1-4,TRBD1,many,TRBV27,CASSSQQGKNEKLFF,TGTGCCAGCAGTTCGCAACAGGGGAAAAATGAAAAACTGTTTTTT
TRBJ1-2,.,many,TRBV20-1,CSARDEQHYGYTF,TGCAGTGCTAGAGACGAACAGCACTATGGCTACACCTTC
TRBJ2-3,TRBD2,.,TRBV9,CASSAGTSGGARTDTQYF,TGTGCCAGCAGTGCCGGGACTAGCGGGGGCGCACGCACAGATACGCAGTATTTT
TRBJ2-1,.,many,TRBV5-4,CASSLLAANEQFF,TGTGCCAGCAGCTTGCTAGCCGCAAATGAGCAGTTCTTC
TRBJ1-4,.,many,TRBV5-6,CASSSERGGEKLFF,TGTGCCAGCAGCTCGGAGAGGGGAGGCGAAAAACTGTTTTTT
TRBJ2-1,.,few,TRBV3-1,CASSPLGSPEQFF,TGTGCCAGCAGCCCCCTGGGGTCACCTGAGCAGTTCTTC
TRBJ2-1,.,many,TRBV6-6,CASNQVRGYNEQFF,TGTGCCAGCAATCAGGTCAGGGGATACAATGAGCAGTTCTTC
TRBJ2-7,.,many,TRBV6-2/TRBV6-3,CASTPRGRAHEQYF,TGTGCCAGCACCCCTCGAGGAAGGGCCCACGAGCAGTACTTC
TRBJ2-7,.,few,TRBV20-1,CSASDLGDEQYF,TGCAGTGCATCGGACCTAGGGGACGAGCAGTACTTC
TRBJ1-1,.,many,TRBV6-1,CASSAVTEAFF,TGTGCCAGCAGTGCAGTCACTGAAGCTTTCTTT
TRBJ2-2,.,.,TRBV5-1,CASSRRGGDTGELFF,TGCGCCAGCAGCAGGCGGGGAGGTGACACCGGGGAGCTGTTTTTT
TRBJ2-3,.,.,TRBV9,CASSRRTATDTQYF,TGTGCCAGCAGCCGTAGAACGGCCACAGATACGCAGTATTTT
TRBJ1-2,.,many,TRBV5-5,CASSLGDTYGYTF,TGTGCCAGCAGCTTGGGGGACACCTATGGCTACACCTTC
TRBJ1-3,.,many,TRBV5-6,CASSFRSSGNTIYF,TGTGCCAGCAGCTTTCGCAGCTCTGGAAACACCATATATTTT
TRBJ1-1,.,.,TRBV20-1,CSARVPTGLGTEAFF,TGCAGTGCTAGAGTTCCGACAGGACTCGGGACTGAAGCTTTCTTT
TRBJ1-2,TRBD1,many,TRBV12-3/TRBV12-4,CASSFRTGSKGSF,TGTGCCAGCAGTTTCAGGACAGGGAGTAAGGGTTCGTTC
TRBJ2-1,.,few,TRBV9,CASSGYSGTSYNEQFF,TGTGCCAGCAGCGGGTATAGTGGGACCTCTTACAATGAGCAGTTCTTC
TRBJ2-6,.,.,TRBV6-1,CASAETMSSGANVLTF,TGTGCCAGCGCAGAGACTATGAGCTCTGGGGCCAACGTCCTGACTTTC
TRBJ1-1,.,few,TRBV4-3,CASSQPNRIGTEAFF,TGCGCCAGCAGCCAACCGAACAGGATTGGCACTGAAGCTTTCTTT
TRBJ2-1,TRBD2,many,TRBV6-2/TRBV6-3,CASSYRGGLGDEQFF,TGTGCCAGCAGTTATCGCGGGGGACTTGGGGATGAGCAGTTCTTC
TRBJ1-4,.,.,TRBV6-2/TRBV6-3,CASSKPTGTTNEKLFF,TGTGCCAGCAGCAAACCTACAGGGACGACTAATGAAAAACTGTTTTTT
TRBJ2-3,TRBD2,many,TRBV12-3/TRBV12-4,CASSLRYRLAGTDTQYF,TGTGCCAGCAGTTTACGGTATAGACTAGCGGGCACAGATACGCAGTATTTT
TRBJ1-4,.,.,TRBV5-1,CASSLLFAEKLFF,TGCGCCAGCAGCTTGCTGTTTGCGGAAAAACTGTTTTTT
TRBJ1-4,TRBD1,.,TRBV12-3/TRBV12-4,CASSWGQGAKLFF,TGTGCCAGCAGTTGGGGACAGGGGGCGAAACTGTTTTTT
TRBJ2-7,.,many,TRBV6-6,CASSSQGGSYEQYF,TGTGCCAGCAGTTCCCAGGGGGGTTCCTACGAGCAGTACTTC
TRBJ1-6,.,.,TRBV20-1,CSARNRDDSPLHF,TGCAGTGCTAGAAACAGGGACGACTCACCCCTCCACTTT
TRBJ2-5,TRBD2,many,TRBV7-3,CASSPGLAGETQYF,TGTGCCAGCAGCCCGGGACTAGCGGGGGAGACCCAGTACTTC
TRBJ1-2,.,.,TRBV5-1,CASSLEGVSDYGYTF,TGCGCCAGCAGCTTGGAAGGAGTATCGGACTATGGCTACACCTTC
TRBJ1-3,TRBD1,few,TRBV6-5,CASSYSRDRAGNTIYF,TGTGCCAGCAGTTATAGCCGGGACAGAGCTGGAAACACCATATATTTT